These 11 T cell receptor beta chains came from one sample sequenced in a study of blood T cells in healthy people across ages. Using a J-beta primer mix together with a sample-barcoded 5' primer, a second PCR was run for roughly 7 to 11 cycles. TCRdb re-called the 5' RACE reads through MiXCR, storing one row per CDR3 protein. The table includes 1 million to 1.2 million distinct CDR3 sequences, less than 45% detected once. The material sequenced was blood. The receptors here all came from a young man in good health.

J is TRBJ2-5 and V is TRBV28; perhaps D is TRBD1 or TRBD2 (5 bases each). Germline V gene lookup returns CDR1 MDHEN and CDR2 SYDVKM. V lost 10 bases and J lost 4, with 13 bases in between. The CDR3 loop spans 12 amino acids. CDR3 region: CAIRGAGETQYF. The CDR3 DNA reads TGTGCCATCAGAGGGGCGGGAGAGACCCAGTACTTC.

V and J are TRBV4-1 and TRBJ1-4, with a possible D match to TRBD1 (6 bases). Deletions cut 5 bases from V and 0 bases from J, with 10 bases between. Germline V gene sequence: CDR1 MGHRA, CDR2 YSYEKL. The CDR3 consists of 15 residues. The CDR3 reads CASSFRQATNEKLFF. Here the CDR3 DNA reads TGCGCCAGCAGCTTCCGACAGGCAACTAATGAAAAACTGTTTTTT.

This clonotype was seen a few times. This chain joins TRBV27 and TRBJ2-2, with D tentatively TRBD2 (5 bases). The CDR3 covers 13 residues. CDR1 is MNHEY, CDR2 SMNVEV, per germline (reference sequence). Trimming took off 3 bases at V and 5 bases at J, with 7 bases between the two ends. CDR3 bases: TGTGCCAGCAGTTTCCCGGGGACCGGGGAGCTGTTTTTT. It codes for CASSFPGTGELFF.

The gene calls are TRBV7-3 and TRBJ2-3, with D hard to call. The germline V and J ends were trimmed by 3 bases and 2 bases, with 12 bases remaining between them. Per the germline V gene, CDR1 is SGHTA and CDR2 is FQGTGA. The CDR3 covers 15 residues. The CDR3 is CASSFSGRNTDTQYF. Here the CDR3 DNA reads TGTGCCAGCAGCTTTTCAGGACGGAACACAGATACGCAGTATTTT.

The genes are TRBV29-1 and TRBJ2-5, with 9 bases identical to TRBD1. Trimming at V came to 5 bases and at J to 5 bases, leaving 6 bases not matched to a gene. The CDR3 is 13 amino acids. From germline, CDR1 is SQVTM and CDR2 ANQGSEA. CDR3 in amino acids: CSVRDRVSETQYF. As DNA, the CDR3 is TGCAGCGTTCGGGACAGGGTTTCTGAGACCCAGTACTTC.

The CDR3 protein is CASSLGGHGSSYNEQYF. As DNA, the CDR3 is TGTGCCAGCAGCTTAGGAGGACATGGAAGCTCCTACAATGAGCAGTACTTC. The chain is built from TRBV7-2 and TRBJ2-5, with a weak D call TRBD1 (5 bases). CDR3 length: 17 amino acids. Per the germline V gene, CDR1 is SGHTA and CDR2 is FQGNSA. The V gene lost 1 base and the J gene lost 11 bases, with 26 bases spanning the gap.

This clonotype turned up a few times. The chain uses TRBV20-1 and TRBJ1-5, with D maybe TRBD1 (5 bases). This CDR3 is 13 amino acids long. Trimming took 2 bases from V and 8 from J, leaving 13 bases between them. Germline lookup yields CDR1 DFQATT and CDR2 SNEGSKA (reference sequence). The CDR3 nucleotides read TGCAGTGCTAGATCTGGGGCCCGTGAGCCCCAGCATTTT. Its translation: CSARSGAREPQHF.

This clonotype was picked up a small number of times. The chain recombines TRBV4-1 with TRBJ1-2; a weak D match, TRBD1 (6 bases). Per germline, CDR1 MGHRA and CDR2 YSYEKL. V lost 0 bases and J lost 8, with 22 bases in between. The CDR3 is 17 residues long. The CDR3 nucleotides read TGCGCCAGCAGCCAAGATCTCGCGGGGGCGAGAGGTGGAGGCTACACCTTC. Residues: CASSQDLAGARGGGYTF.

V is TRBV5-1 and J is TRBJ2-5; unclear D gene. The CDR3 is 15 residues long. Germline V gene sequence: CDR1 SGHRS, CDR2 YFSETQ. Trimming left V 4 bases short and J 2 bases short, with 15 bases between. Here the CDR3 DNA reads TGCGCCAGCAGCCGTACAGTGACTTCTCAAGAGACCCAGTACTTC. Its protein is CASSRTVTSQETQYF. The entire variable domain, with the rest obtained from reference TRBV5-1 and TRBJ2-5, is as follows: KAGVTQTPRYLIKTRGQQVTLSCSPISGHRSVSWYQQTPGQGLQFLFEYFSETQRNKGNFPGRFSGRQFSNSRSEMNVSTLELGDSALYLCASSRTVTSQETQYFGPGTRLLVL.

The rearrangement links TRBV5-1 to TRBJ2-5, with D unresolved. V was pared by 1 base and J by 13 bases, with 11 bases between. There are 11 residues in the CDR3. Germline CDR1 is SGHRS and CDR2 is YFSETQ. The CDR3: CASSLKVERYF. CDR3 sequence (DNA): TGCGCCAGCAGCTTGAAAGTTGAGCGGTACTTC.

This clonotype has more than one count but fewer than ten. CDR3 region: CASSLDSTAFFNYGYTF. The CDR3 DNA follows: TGTGCCAGCAGCTTAGATAGTACGGCATTCTTTAACTATGGCTACACCTTC. The gene calls are TRBV7-2 and TRBJ1-2; D uncertain. The CDR3 is 17 residues long. The V gene's germline CDR1 is SGHTA and CDR2 FQGNSA. V lost 1 base to trimming and J lost 1 base, with 16 bases between them.